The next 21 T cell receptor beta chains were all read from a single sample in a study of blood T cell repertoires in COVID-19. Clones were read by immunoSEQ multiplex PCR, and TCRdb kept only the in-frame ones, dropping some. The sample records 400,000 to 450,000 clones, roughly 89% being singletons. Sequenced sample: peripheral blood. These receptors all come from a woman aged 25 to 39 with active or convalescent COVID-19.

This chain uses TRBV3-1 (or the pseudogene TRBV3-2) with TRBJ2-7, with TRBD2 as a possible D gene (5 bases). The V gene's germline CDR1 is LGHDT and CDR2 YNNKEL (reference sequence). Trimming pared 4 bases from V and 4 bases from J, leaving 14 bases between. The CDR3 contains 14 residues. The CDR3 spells CASSPPGWEYEQYF. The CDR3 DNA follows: TGTGCCAGCAGCCCCCCGGGCTGGGAGTACGAGCAGTACTTC.

CDR3 region: CASSERGGATNEKLFF. Written as DNA, the CDR3 is TGTGCCAGCAGCGAGAGAGGGGGGGCAACTAATGAAAAACTGTTTTTT. The chain uses TRBV7-9 and TRBJ1-4; weak D call: TRBD1 (6 bases). This CDR3 has 16 amino acids. Germline V gives CDR1 SEHNR, CDR2 FQNEAQ (reference sequence). Trimming cost V 5 bases and J 0 bases, with 13 bases left between them.

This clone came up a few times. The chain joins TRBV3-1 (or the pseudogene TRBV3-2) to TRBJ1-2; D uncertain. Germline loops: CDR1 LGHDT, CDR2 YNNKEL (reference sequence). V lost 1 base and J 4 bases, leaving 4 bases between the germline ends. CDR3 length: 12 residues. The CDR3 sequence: CASSQVSYGYTF. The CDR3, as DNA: TGTGCCAGCAGCCAAGTTAGCTATGGCTACACCTTC.

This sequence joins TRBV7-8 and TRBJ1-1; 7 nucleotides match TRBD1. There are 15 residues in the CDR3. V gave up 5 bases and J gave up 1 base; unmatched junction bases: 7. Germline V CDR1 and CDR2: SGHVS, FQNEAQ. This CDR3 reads CASSISTGANTEAFF. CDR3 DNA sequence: TGTGCCAGCAGCATCTCCACAGGGGCGAACACTGAAGCTTTCTTT.

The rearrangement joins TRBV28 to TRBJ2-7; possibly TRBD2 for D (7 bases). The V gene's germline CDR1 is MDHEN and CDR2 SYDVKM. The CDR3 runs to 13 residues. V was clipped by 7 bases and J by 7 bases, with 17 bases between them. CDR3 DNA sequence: TGTGCCAGCACCCACCAGGGAGGGGGGGAGCAGTACTTC. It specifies CASTHQGGGEQYF.

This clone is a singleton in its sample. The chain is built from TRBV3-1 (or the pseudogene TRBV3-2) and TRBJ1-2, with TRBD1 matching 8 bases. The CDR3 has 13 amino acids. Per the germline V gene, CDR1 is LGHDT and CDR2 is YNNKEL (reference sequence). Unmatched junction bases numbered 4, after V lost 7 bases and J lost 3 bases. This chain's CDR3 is CASKGQDYYGYTF. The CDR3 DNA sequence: TGTGCCAGCAAGGGACAGGACTACTATGGCTACACCTTC.

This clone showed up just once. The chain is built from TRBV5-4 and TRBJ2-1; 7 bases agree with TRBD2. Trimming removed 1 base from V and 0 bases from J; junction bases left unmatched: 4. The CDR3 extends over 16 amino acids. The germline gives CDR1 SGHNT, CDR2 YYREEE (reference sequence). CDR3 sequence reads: CASSLNLADSYNEQFF. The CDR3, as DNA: TGTGCCAGCAGCTTGAATCTAGCGGACTCCTACAATGAGCAGTTCTTC.

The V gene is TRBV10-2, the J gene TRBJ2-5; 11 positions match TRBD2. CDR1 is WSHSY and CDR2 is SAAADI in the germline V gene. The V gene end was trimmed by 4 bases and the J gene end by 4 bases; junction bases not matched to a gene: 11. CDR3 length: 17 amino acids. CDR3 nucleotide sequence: TGCGCCAGCAGTGGGGGGATAGCGGGGGGGAGGAGAGAGACCCAGTACTTC. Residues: CASSGGIAGGRRETQYF.

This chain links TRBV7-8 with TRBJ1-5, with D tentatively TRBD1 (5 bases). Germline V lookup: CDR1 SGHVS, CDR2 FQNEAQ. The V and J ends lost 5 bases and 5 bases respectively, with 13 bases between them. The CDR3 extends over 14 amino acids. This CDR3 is CASSGGEAYQPQHF. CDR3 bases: TGTGCCAGCAGCGGGGGGGAGGCATATCAGCCCCAGCATTTT. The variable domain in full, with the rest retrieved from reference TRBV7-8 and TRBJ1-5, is GAGVSQSPRYKVAKRGQDVALRCDPISGHVSLFWYQQALGQGPEFLTYFQNEAQLDKSGLPSDRFFAERPEGSVSTLKIQRTQQEDSAVYLCASSGGEAYQPQHFGDGTRLSIL.

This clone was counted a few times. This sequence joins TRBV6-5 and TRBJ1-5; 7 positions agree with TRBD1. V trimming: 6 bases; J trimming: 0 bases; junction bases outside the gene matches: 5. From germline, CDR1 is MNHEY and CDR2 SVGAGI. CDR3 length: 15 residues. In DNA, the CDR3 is TGTGCCAGCAGGACAGGGAGGAATAGCAATCAGCCCCAGCATTTT. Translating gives CASRTGRNSNQPQHF.

The CDR3 here is CASSPFRSDNEQFF. As DNA, the CDR3 is TGTGCCAGCAGCCCCTTTCGGTCCGACAATGAGCAGTTCTTC. The chain employs TRBV14 and TRBJ2-1; D unresolved. Trimming shortened V by 4 bases and J by 5 bases, and 12 bases separated the two germline ends. The CDR3 contains 14 residues. The germline CDR1 and CDR2 sequences are SGHDN and FVKESK.

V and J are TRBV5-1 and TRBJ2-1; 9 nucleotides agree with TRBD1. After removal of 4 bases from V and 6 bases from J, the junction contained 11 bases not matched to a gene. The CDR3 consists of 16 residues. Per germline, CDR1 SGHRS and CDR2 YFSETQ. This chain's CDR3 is CASSAPRGDRANEQFF. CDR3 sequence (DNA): TGCGCCAGCAGCGCCCCGCGCGGGGACAGGGCCAATGAGCAGTTCTTC.

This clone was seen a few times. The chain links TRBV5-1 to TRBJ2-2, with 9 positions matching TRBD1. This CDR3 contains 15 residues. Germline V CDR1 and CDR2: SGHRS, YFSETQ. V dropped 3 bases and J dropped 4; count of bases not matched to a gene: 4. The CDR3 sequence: CASSSGTGTTGELFF. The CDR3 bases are TGCGCCAGCAGCTCCGGGACAGGGACCACCGGGGAGCTGTTTTTT.

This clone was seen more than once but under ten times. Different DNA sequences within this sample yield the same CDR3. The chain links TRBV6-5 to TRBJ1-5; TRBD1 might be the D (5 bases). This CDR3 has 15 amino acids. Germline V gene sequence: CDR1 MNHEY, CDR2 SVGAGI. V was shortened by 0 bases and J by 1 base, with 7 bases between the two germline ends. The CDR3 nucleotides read TGTGCCAGCAGTTACTCGTCAGGGAGCAATCAGCCCCAGCATTTT. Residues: CASSYSSGSNQPQHF.

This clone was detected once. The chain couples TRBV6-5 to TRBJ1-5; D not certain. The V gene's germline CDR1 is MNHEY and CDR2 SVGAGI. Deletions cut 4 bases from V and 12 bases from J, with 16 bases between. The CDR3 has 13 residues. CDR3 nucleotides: TGTGCCAGCAGTTCCGAACCCCGCTCAGTCCAGCATTTT. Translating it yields CASSSEPRSVQHF.

CDR3 sequence reads: CASSQGLFYGYTF. In nucleotides, the CDR3 is TGTGCCAGCAGTCAAGGACTTTTCTATGGCTACACCTTC. The chain links TRBV27 to TRBJ1-2; D is ambiguous. With 5 bases removed from V and 4 bases from J, the gap between germline ends came to 11 bases. This CDR3 is built from 13 residues. Germline-derived CDR1 and CDR2 are MNHEY and SMNVEV (reference sequence).

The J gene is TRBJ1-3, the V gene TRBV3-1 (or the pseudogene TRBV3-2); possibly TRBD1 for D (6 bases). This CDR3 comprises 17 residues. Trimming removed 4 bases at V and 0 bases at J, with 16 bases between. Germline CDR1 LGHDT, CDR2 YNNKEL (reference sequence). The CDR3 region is CASSLLRQVSSGNTIYF. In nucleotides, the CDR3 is TGTGCCAGCAGCCTCCTACGACAGGTTAGCTCTGGAAACACCATATATTTT.

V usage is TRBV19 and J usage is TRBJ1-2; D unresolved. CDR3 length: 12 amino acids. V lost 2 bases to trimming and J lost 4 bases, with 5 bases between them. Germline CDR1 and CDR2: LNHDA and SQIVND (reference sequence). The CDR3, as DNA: TGTGCCAGTAGTATAACCGGCTATGGCTACACCTTC. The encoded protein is CASSITGYGYTF. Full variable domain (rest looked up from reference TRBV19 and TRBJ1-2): DGGITQSPKYLFRKEGQNVTLSCEQNLNHDAMYWYRQDPGQGLRLIYYSQIVNDFQKGDIAEGYSVSREKKESFPLTVTSAQKNPTAFYLCASSITGYGYTFGSGTRLTVV.

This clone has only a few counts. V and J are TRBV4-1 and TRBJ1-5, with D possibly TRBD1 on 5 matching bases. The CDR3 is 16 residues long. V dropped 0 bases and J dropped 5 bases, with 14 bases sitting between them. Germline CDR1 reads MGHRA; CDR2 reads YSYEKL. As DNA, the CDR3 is TGCGCCAGCAGCCAAGAAGGAGACAGACTTTATCAGCCCCAGCATTTT. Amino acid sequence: CASSQEGDRLYQPQHF.

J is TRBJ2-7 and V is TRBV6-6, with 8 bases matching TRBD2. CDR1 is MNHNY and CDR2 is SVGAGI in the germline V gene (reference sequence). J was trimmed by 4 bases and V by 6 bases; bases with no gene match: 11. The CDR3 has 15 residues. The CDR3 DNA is TGTGCCAGCAGAGAACGCGGACTAGCAGTATACGAGCAGTACTTC. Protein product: CASRERGLAVYEQYF.

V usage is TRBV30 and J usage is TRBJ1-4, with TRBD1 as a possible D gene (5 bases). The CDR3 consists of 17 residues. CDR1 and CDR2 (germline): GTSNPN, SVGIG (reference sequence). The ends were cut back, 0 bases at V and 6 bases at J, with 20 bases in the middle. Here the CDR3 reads CAWSVRGTHERHEKLFF. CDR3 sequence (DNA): TGTGCCTGGAGTGTACGGGGGACCCATGAAAGACATGAAAAACTGTTTTTT.